This section outlines one TCR beta chain sequence together with its context. This entry is derived from a study of blood T cell repertoires in COVID-19. The method was immunoSEQ multiplex PCR; TCRdb's version includes in-frame clones alone and lacks a portion of them. This sample has about 180,000 clones, with 80% found just once. V gave up 5 bases and J gave up 5 bases, with 19 bases separating them. CDR1 SGDLS and CDR2 YYNGEE come from the germline V gene. CDR3 size: 15 residues. The chain carries TRBV9 and TRBJ1-1; no definite D call. This TCR came from a man between 70 and 80 years old with active or convalescent COVID-19. The sample taken for sequencing was peripheral blood. The CDR3 sequence: CASSPRGSGGTEAFF. CDR3 DNA sequence: TGTGCCAGCAGTCCCCGTGGCTCGGGTGGTACTGAAGCTTTCTTT.